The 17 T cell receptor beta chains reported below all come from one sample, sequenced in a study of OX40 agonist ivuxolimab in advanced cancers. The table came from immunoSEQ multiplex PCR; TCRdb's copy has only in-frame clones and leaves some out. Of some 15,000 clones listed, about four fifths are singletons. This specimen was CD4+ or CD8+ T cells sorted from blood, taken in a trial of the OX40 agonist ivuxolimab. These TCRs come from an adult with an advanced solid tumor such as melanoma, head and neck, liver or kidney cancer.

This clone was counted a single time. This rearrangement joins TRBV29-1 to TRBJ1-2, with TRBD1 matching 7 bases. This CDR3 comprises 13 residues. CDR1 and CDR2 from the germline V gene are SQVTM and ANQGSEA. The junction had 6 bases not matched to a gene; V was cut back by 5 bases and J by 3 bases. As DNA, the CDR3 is TGCAGCGTTACAGGGGCGGAAGACTATGGCTACACCTTC. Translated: CSVTGAEDYGYTF. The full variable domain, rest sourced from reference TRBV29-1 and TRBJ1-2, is SAVISQKPSRDICQRGTSLTIQCQVDSQVTMMFWYRQQPGQSLTLIATANQGSEATYESGFVIDKFPISRPNLTFSTLTVSNMSPEDSSIYLCSVTGAEDYGYTFGSGTRLTVV.

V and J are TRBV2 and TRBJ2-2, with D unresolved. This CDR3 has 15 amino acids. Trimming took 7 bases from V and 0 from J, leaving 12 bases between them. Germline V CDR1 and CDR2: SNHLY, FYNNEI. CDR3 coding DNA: TGTGCCAGCAAGTACGGTTCCGCGAACACCGGGGAGCTGTTTTTT. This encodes CASKYGSANTGELFF.

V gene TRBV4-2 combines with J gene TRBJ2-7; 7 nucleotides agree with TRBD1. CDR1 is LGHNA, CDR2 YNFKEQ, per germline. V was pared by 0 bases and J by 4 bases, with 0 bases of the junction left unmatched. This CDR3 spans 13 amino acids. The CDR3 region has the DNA TGTGCCAGCAGCCAAGAACAGGGGTACGAGCAGTACTTC. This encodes CASSQEQGYEQYF.

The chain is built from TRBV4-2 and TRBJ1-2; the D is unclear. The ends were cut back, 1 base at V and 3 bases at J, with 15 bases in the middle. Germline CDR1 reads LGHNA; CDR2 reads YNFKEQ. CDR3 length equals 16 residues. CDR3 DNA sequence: TGTGCCAGCAGCCAAGTGATCGGGGAGAGTTACTATGGCTACACCTTC. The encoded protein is CASSQVIGESYYGYTF.

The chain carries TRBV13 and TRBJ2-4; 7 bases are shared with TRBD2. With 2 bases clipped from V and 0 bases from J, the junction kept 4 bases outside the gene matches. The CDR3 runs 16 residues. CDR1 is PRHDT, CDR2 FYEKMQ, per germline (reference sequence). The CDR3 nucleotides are TGTGCCAGCAGCTTATCAGCGGGACTAGCCAAAAACATTCAGTACTTC. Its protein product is CASSLSAGLAKNIQYF.

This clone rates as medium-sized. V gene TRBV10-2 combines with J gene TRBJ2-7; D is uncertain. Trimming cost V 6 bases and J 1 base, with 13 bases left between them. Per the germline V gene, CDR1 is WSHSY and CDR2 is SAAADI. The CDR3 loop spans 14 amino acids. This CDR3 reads CASRRITESYEQYF. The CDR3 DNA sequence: TGCGCCAGCAGGAGAATTACCGAATCCTACGAGCAGTACTTC.

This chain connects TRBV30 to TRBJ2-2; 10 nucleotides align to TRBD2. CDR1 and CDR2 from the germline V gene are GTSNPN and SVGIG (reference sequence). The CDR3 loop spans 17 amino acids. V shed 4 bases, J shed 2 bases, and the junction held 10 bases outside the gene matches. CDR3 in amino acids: CAWIGGVAGGNTGELFF. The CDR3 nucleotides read TGTGCCTGGATTGGGGGAGTAGCGGGAGGTAACACCGGGGAGCTGTTTTTT.

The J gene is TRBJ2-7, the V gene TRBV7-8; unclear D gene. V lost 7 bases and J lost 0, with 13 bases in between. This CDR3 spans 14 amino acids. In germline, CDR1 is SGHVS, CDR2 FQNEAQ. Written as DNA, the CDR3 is TGTGCCAGCACCCAACTCGGATTCTCCTACGAGCAGTACTTC. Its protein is CASTQLGFSYEQYF.

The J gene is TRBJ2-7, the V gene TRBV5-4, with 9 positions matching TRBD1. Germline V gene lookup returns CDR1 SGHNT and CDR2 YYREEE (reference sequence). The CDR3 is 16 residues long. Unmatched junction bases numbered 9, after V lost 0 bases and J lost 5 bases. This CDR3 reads CASSLGPGTGTHEQYF. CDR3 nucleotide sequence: TGTGCCAGCAGCTTGGGACCCGGGACAGGGACTCACGAGCAGTACTTC.

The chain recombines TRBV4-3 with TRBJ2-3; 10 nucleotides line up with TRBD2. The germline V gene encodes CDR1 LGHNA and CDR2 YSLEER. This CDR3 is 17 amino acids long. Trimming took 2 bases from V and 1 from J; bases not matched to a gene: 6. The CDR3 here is CASSQRTSGGGTDTQYF. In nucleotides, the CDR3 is TGCGCCAGCAGCCAACGGACTAGCGGAGGAGGCACAGATACGCAGTATTTT.

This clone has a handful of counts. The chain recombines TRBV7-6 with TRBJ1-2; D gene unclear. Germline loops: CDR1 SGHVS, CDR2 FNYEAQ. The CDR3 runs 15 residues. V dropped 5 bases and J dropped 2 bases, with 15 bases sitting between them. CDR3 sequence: CASSPSPILNYGYTF. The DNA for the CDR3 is TGTGCCAGCAGCCCCAGCCCAATCCTCAACTATGGCTACACCTTC.

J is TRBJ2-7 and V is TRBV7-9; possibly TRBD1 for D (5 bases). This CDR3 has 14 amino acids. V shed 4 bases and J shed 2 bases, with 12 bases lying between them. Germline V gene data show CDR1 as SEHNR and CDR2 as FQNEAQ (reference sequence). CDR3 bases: TGTGCCAGCAGCTACCAGGGCGCCGCCTACGAGCAGTACTTC. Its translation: CASSYQGAAYEQYF.

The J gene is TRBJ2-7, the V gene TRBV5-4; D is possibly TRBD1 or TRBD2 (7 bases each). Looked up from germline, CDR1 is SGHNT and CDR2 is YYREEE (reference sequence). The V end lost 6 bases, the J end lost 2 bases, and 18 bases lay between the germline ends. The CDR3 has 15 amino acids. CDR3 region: CASMLTQGGTYEQYF. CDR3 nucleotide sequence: TGTGCCAGCATGCTCACCCAGGGGGGGACCTACGAGCAGTACTTC.

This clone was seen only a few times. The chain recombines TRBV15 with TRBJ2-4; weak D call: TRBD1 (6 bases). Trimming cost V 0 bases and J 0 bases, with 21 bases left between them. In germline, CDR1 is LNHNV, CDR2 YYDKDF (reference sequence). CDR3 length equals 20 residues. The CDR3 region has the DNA TGTGCCACCAGCAGAGACCAAGGGACATACCCTGCCTTAGCCAAAAACATTCAGTACTTC. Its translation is CATSRDQGTYPALAKNIQYF.

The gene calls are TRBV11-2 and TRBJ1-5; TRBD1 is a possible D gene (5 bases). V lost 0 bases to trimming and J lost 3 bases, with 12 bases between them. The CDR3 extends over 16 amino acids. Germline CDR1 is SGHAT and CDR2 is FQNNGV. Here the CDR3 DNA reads TGTGCCAGCAGCTTAGATCACGGCAGGGTCAATCAGCCCCAGCATTTT. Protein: CASSLDHGRVNQPQHF.

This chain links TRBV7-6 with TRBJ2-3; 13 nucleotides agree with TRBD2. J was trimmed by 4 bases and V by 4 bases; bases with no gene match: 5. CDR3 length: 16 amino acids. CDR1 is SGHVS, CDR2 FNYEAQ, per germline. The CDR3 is CASSSLAGGPPDTQYF. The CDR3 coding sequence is TGTGCCAGCAGCTCACTAGCGGGAGGGCCTCCAGATACGCAGTATTTT.

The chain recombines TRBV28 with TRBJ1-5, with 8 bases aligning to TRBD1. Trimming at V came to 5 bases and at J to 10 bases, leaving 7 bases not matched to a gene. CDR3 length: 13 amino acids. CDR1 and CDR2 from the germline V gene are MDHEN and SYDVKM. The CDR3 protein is CASSPYRGNPQHF. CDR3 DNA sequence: TGTGCCAGCAGTCCTTACAGGGGGAACCCCCAGCATTTT.